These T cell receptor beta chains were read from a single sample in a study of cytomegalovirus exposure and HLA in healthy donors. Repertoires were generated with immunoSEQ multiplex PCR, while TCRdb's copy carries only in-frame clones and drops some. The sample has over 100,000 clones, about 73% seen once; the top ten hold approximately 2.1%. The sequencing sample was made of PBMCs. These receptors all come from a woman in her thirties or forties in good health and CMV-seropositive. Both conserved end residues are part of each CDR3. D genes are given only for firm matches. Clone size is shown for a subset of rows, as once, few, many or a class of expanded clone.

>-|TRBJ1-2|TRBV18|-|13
TGTGCCAGCTCACCACAGGGGTCTCGTGGCTACACCTTC
CASSPQGSRGYTF
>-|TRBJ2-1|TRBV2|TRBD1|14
TGTGCCAGCACCGAAGGGACAGGGATAAGCGAGCAGTTCTTC
CASTEGTGISEQFF
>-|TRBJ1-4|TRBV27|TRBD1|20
TGTGCCAGGACAAATAGGACAGGGGCTACAACGATGACAACTAATGAAAAACTGTTTTTT
CARTNRTGATTMTTNEKLFF
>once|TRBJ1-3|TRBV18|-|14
TGTGCCAGCTCACAATCCCGGGGTGAAAACACCATATATTTT
CASSQSRGENTIYF
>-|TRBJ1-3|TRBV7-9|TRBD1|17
TGTTCCAGCAGGAGTGGTCGACAGGGGACCTCTGGAAACACCATATATTTT
CSSRSGRQGTSGNTIYF
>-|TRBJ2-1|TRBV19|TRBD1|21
TGTGCCAGTAGTATTACTCTGGGGGCAGGGGGAGAGCTGCAAAACTACAATGAGCAGTTCTTC
CASSITLGAGGELQNYNEQFF
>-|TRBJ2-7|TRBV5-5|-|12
TGTGCCAGCAGCTTCGCGGAGTACGAGCAGTACTTC
CASSFAEYEQYF
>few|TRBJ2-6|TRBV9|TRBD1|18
TGTGCCAGCAGCGTAGAGCGACAGGGGATCATTGGGGCCAACGTCCTGACTTTC
CASSVERQGIIGANVLTF
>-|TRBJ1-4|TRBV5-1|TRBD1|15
TGCGCCAGCAGCTGGACAGGGGCAGGGGATGAAAAACTGTTTTTT
CASSWTGAGDEKLFF
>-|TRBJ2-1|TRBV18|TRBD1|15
TGTGCCAGCTCACCTGCCGGGACAGGTGGCAATGAGCAGTTCTTC
CASSPAGTGGNEQFF
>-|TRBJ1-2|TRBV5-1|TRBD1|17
TGCGCCAGCAGCCCTGAACCCGGGACAGGGGGCGCGGGTGGCTACACCTTC
CASSPEPGTGGAGGYTF
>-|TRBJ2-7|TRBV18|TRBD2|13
TGTGCCAGCTCATCTAGCGGATCCTACGAGCAGTACTTC
CASSSSGSYEQYF
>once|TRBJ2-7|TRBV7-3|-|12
TGTGCCAGCAGCTCCCTTTCCTACGAGCAGTACTTC
CASSSLSYEQYF
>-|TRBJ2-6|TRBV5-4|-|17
TGCGCCAGCAGCCAAGAGTCGGCGGGTGCTGGGGCCAACGTCCTGACTTTC
CASSQESAGAGANVLTF
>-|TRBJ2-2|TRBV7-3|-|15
TGTGCCAGCAGCTTAAGCAGGGGGAACACCGGGGAGCTGTTTTTT
CASSLSRGNTGELFF
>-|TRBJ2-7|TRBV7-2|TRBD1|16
TGTGCCAGCAGCATAGCCTCCGGGACAGGGGCTGCCGAGCAGTACTTC
CASSIASGTGAAEQYF
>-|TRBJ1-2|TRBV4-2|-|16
TGTGCCAGCAGCCAAGACGACGGGGAGTTCGTCTATGGCTACACCTTC
CASSQDDGEFVYGYTF
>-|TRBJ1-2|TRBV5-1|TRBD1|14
TGCGCCAGCAGCCAGGGGGCGTCTAACTATGGCTACACCTTC
CASSQGASNYGYTF
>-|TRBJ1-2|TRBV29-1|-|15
TGCAGCGTTTATCGACAGGCGATACTTTACGATGGCTACACCTTC
CSVYRQAILYDGYTF
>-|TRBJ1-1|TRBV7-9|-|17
TGTGCCAGCAGCTTAGCGCATTTTAGGAGGATGAACACTGAAGCTTTCTTT
CASSLAHFRRMNTEAFF
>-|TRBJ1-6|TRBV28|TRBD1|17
TGTGCCAGCGGCCCCTCAGGGGGTGCTGTCTATAATTCACCCCTCCACTTT
CASGPSGGAVYNSPLHF
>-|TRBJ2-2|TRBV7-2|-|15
TGTGCCAGCAGCCCCCGCGCCTCGGGCACCGGGGAGCTGTTTTTT
CASSPRASGTGELFF